This paragraph reports one TCR beta chain. TCR beta sequencing was performed on blood CD8+ and CD4+ T cells. Negative isolation yielded the CD8+ and CD4+ T cells, while FACS enriched the TEMRA cells. Trimming at V came to 4 bases and at J to 7 bases, leaving 13 bases not matched to a gene. Germline assignment: CDR1 SQVTM and CDR2 ANQGSEA. This CDR3 has 15 residues. The RNA input was roughly 0.45 to 1 ug, and it was reverse transcribed with random hexamers. Amplification of TCR beta CDR3 used immunoSEQ multiplex PCR across 54 Vbeta and 13 Jbeta. TCRdb reprocessed the immunoSEQ multiplex PCR reads via MiXCR and lists one record per CDR3 protein. The data hold 130,000 or so distinct CDR3 sequences, with approximately 89% observed a single time. The record originates from a study of CD8 T cells in Susac syndrome.

The V call is TRBV29-1, the J call TRBJ1-2; the match to TRBD1 covers 9 bases. Sequenced input: CD8+ T cells from PBMCs. The receptor's source is a human donor with multiple sclerosis. In DNA, the CDR3 is TGCAGCGTTGTTGTGTGGGACAGGGAAGACTCTGGCTACACCTTC. Protein: CSVVVWDREDSGYTF.